Each of the 17 T cell receptor beta chains below was sequenced from the same sample in a study of blood T cell repertoires in COVID-19. Sequencing was performed with immunoSEQ multiplex PCR; in TCRdb, only in-frame clones are kept and a portion is missing. Found here are about 14,000 clones, about 89% of them singletons; the top ten hold about 3.1%. Sequenced sample: peripheral blood. The origin of the receptors is a human donor in a cohort sampled during active COVID-19.

The rearrangement uses TRBV23-1 and TRBJ2-7; D gene ambiguous. TRBV23-1 counts as an open reading frame of uncertain function. CDR3 length: 13 residues. Trimming took 5 bases from V and 0 from J, leaving 8 bases between them. CDR3 sequence: CASSWLPSYEQYF. The CDR3 bases are TGCGCCAGCAGTTGGCTTCCCTCCTACGAGCAGTACTTC.

J is TRBJ1-1 and V is TRBV11-2, with D possibly matching TRBD1 (5 bases). CDR1 is SGHAT and CDR2 is FQNNGV in the germline V gene. This CDR3 is 16 amino acids long. Trimming left V 2 bases short and J 1 base short, with 14 bases between. CDR3 DNA: TGTGCCAGCAGCTTATTTGGCGGGACGGGGAACACTGAAGCTTTCTTT. Amino acid sequence: CASSLFGGTGNTEAFF. The full variable domain, its missing parts supplied by reference TRBV11-2 and TRBJ1-1, is EAGVAQSPRYKIIEKRQSVAFWCNPISGHATLYWYQQILGQGPKLLIQFQNNGVVDDSQLPKDRFSAERLKGVDSTLKIQPAKLEDSAVYLCASSLFGGTGNTEAFFGQGTRLTVV.

This chain uses TRBV29-1 with TRBJ2-1, with 11 bases that match TRBD1. The CDR3 is 14 residues long. J was trimmed by 9 bases and V by 6 bases; bases with no gene match: 10. Germline V gives CDR1 SQVTM, CDR2 ANQGSEA. CDR3 loop: CSVNRDRGFGEQFF. For the CDR3, the DNA is TGCAGCGTAAACCGGGACAGGGGGTTCGGTGAGCAGTTCTTC.

This clone was observed a few times. This chain connects TRBV19 to TRBJ1-2; TRBD1 aligns across 10 bases. From germline, CDR1 is LNHDA and CDR2 SQIVND (reference sequence). This CDR3 contains 14 residues. J lost 5 bases, V lost 5 bases, and 5 bases had no gene match. This CDR3 reads CASSYGQGGYGYTF. As DNA, the CDR3 is TGTGCCAGTAGTTATGGACAGGGGGGTTATGGCTACACCTTC. The full variable domain, rest sourced from reference TRBV19 and TRBJ1-2, is DGGITQSPKYLFRKEGQNVTLSCEQNLNHDAMYWYRQDPGQGLRLIYYSQIVNDFQKGDIAEGYSVSREKKESFPLTVTSAQKNPTAFYLCASSYGQGGYGYTFGSGTRLTVV.

The gene calls are TRBV9 and TRBJ1-2; D might be TRBD1 (5 bases). CDR3 length: 15 amino acids. The germline gives CDR1 SGDLS, CDR2 YYNGEE. V lost 0 bases to trimming and J lost 3 bases, with 12 bases between them. CDR3 sequence (DNA): TGTGCCAGCAGCGTAGATCAGGGTTCCGACTATGGCTACACCTTC. As protein: CASSVDQGSDYGYTF.

The V and J genes are TRBV13 and TRBJ1-6, with TRBD1 identical over 10 bases. This CDR3 has 15 residues. V was pared by 5 bases and J by 10 bases, with 8 bases of the junction left unmatched. Germline assignment: CDR1 PRHDT and CDR2 FYEKMQ (reference sequence). The CDR3 region is CASSPRGTGESPLHF. In DNA, the CDR3 is TGTGCCAGCAGCCCGAGAGGGACAGGGGAGTCACCCCTCCACTTT.

This chain links TRBV27 with TRBJ2-3, with 9 nucleotides matching TRBD1. CDR1 and CDR2 from the germline V gene are MNHEY and SMNVEV (reference sequence). With V trimmed by 7 bases and J by 3 bases, 5 bases remained unmatched. CDR3 size: 14 residues. CDR3 sequence: CASKYRGRTDTQYF. In nucleotides, the CDR3 is TGTGCCAGCAAATACAGGGGGCGGACAGATACGCAGTATTTT.

The chain couples TRBV19 to TRBJ1-5; unclear D gene. The CDR3 is made up of 13 amino acids. Germline V gives CDR1 LNHDA, CDR2 SQIVND (reference sequence). V was pared by 7 bases and J by 2 bases, with 9 bases between. In nucleotides, the CDR3 is TGTGCCAGTAAAAGAGCCGGCAATCAGCCCCAGCATTTT. It translates to CASKRAGNQPQHF. The variable domain in full, completed from reference TRBV19 and TRBJ1-5, reads DGGITQSPKYLFRKEGQNVTLSCEQNLNHDAMYWYRQDPGQGLRLIYYSQIVNDFQKGDIAEGYSVSREKKESFPLTVTSAQKNPTAFYLCASKRAGNQPQHFGDGTRLSIL.

The genes are TRBV18 and TRBJ1-1; perhaps TRBD1 as D (6 bases). Per the germline V gene, CDR1 is KGHSH and CDR2 is LQKENI. V was cut by 8 bases and J by 2 bases, with 12 bases left in between. This CDR3 spans 13 amino acids. CDR3: CASRGQLNTEAFF. CDR3 nucleotides: TGTGCCAGCCGCGGACAGCTAAACACTGAAGCTTTCTTT.

The genes are TRBV9 and TRBJ2-1; 9 bases are shared with TRBD2. This CDR3 is 17 amino acids long. The germline V gene encodes CDR1 SGDLS and CDR2 YYNGEE. J lost 0 bases, V lost 5 bases, and 9 bases had no gene match. The CDR3 DNA sequence: TGTGCCAGCAGTAGGGGGGGTAGCGGGAGCTCCTACAATGAGCAGTTCTTC. Protein sequence: CASSRGGSGSSYNEQFF.

The chain employs TRBV5-8 and TRBJ1-5, with D perhaps matching TRBD1 (6 bases). The CDR3 extends over 13 amino acids. Trimming removed 5 bases at V and 7 bases at J, with 13 bases between. Germline loops: CDR1 SGHTS, CDR2 YDEGEE. The CDR3 sequence is CASRGAGEQPQHF. In DNA form, the CDR3 reads TGTGCCAGCAGGGGGGCGGGCGAGCAGCCCCAGCATTTT.

The V call is TRBV7-2, the J call TRBJ1-3; possible D gene TRBD1, 6 bases. V was shortened by 5 bases and J by 4 bases, with 15 bases between the two germline ends. Germline CDR1 reads SGHTA; CDR2 reads FQGNSA. The CDR3 is 15 amino acids. Written as DNA, the CDR3 is TGTGCCAGCAGCACACAGGGAACGGCCGGAAACACCATATATTTT. Protein product: CASSTQGTAGNTIYF.

The genes are TRBV18 and TRBJ1-2; perhaps TRBD1 as D (5 bases). Trimming left V 3 bases short and J 1 base short, with 12 bases between. The germline gives CDR1 KGHSH, CDR2 LQKENI. CDR3 size: 15 residues. CDR3: CASSPGQVINYGYTF. The CDR3, as DNA: TGTGCCAGCTCACCGGGGCAGGTGATTAACTATGGCTACACCTTC.

The V call is TRBV3-1 (or the pseudogene TRBV3-2), the J call TRBJ1-5, with no clear D. From germline, CDR1 is LGHDT and CDR2 YNNKEL (reference sequence). The ends were cut back, 1 base at V and 6 bases at J, with 10 bases in the middle. This CDR3 is built from 14 residues. CDR3 residues: CASSQAGGSQPQHF. CDR3 DNA: TGTGCCAGCAGCCAAGCGGGAGGGTCTCAGCCCCAGCATTTT.

The rearrangement uses TRBV19 and TRBJ2-7; TRBD1 aligns across 10 bases. CDR1 is LNHDA and CDR2 is SQIVND in the germline V gene (reference sequence). Unmatched junction bases numbered 6, after V lost 1 base and J lost 3 bases. This CDR3 is built from 16 residues. The CDR3 DNA reads as TGTGCCAGTAGTATAGGGGACAGGGGACCCAACTACGAGCAGTACTTC. Encoded protein: CASSIGDRGPNYEQYF.

The chain combines TRBV13 with TRBJ2-3; TRBD2 aligns across 9 bases. This CDR3 has 14 amino acids. V lost 5 bases, J lost 4 bases, and 4 bases stayed unmatched. Germline CDR1 and CDR2: PRHDT and FYEKMQ (reference sequence). The CDR3, as DNA: TGTGCCAGCAGCGGGCGGGGGGGCGCAGATACGCAGTATTTT. It translates to CASSGRGGADTQYF.

The chain links TRBV9 to TRBJ1-1, with 8 bases aligning to TRBD1. CDR1 is SGDLS, CDR2 YYNGEE, per germline. The CDR3 runs to 17 residues. The junction had 10 bases not matched to a gene; V was cut back by 2 bases and J by 1 base. This CDR3 is CASSVGQGRVGNTEAFF. The CDR3 region has the DNA TGTGCCAGCAGCGTTGGACAGGGACGGGTTGGGAACACTGAAGCTTTCTTT. Drawing the rest from reference TRBV9 and TRBJ1-1, the complete variable domain is DSGVTQTPKHLITATGQRVTLRCSPRSGDLSVYWYQQSLDQGLQFLIQYYNGEERAKGNILERFSAQQFPDLHSELNLSSLELGDSALYFCASSVGQGRVGNTEAFFGQGTRLTVV.